These 27 T cell receptor beta chains originate from one sample sequenced in a study of T cells in Graves' hyperthyroidism and ophthalmopathy. TCR beta CDR3 regions were amplified from RNA. HTBI primers were employed in a first-round RT-PCR of the TCR CDR3. TCRdb ran MiXCR on the multiplex PCR reads and lists one entry per CDR3 protein. Of some 600,000 distinct CDR3 sequences listed, about 15% are singletons. Sequenced sample: blood. These TCRs come from a woman in her twenties or thirties with Graves' hyperthyroidism that later progressed to Graves' ophthalmopathy.

This clonotype was picked up many times. The chain joins TRBV6-1 to TRBJ1-2; D not resolved. V was trimmed by 2 bases and J by 2 bases, leaving 6 bases between them. The CDR3 extends over 13 amino acids. Germline values: CDR1 MNHNS, CDR2 SASEGT. CDR3 nucleotides: TGTGCCAGCAGTGAACTACGAAACTATGGCTACACCTTC. Amino acid sequence: CASSELRNYGYTF.

The genes are TRBV28 and TRBJ1-2; D uncertain. In germline, CDR1 is MDHEN, CDR2 SYDVKM. The CDR3 extends over 8 amino acids. Trimming left V 11 bases short and J 13 bases short, with 11 bases between. CDR3 DNA sequence: TGTGCCGCCGGCCGGGCCACCTTC. Amino acid sequence: CAAGRATF.

Ten or more counts support this clonotype. The rearrangement links TRBV20-1 to TRBJ2-3; no firm D call. The CDR3 loop spans 14 amino acids. Trimming took off 3 bases at V and 5 bases at J, with 15 bases between the two ends. In germline, CDR1 is DFQATT, CDR2 SNEGSKA (reference sequence). CDR3 amino acids: CSASEAQLEDTQYF. In DNA form, the CDR3 reads TGCAGTGCTAGCGAGGCCCAGCTTGAAGATACGCAGTATTTT.

The table lists this clonotype with many counts. This sequence joins TRBV7-8 and TRBJ2-1, with 8 bases that match TRBD2. CDR3 length: 17 residues. The trim removed 2 bases at V and 2 bases at J, leaving 8 bases unmatched. The germline V gene has CDR1 SGHVS and CDR2 FQNEAQ. The CDR3 bases are TGTGCCAGCAGCTTACCGACTAGCGAGGAACCCTACAATGAGCAGTTCTTC. Translation gives CASSLPTSEEPYNEQFF.

The chain is built from TRBV19 and TRBJ2-2; D unclear. V dropped 3 bases and J dropped 1 base, with 6 bases sitting between them. The CDR3 loop spans 14 amino acids. Per germline, CDR1 LNHDA and CDR2 SQIVND (reference sequence). The CDR3 DNA is TGTGCCAGTAGTATCATGGGGAACACCGGGGAGCTGTTTTTT. Protein: CASSIMGNTGELFF.

The chain has TRBV28 and TRBJ2-3, with 11 nucleotides matching TRBD1. V shed 9 bases, J shed 3 bases, and the junction held 14 bases outside the gene matches. In germline, CDR1 is MDHEN, CDR2 SYDVKM. This CDR3 is built from 17 residues. CDR3 bases: TGTGCCAGTCCACCCACCGGGACAGGGGGACCAACAGATACGCAGTATTTT. This encodes CASPPTGTGGPTDTQYF.

This clonotype was detected ten times or more. Here the CDR3 DNA reads TGCAGCGTTCTTGACAGGGGGAACACTGAAGCTTTCTTT. Protein sequence: CSVLDRGNTEAFF. The rearrangement joins TRBV29-1 to TRBJ1-1; 8 bases agree with TRBD1. V dropped 5 bases and J dropped 1; count of bases not matched to a gene: 3. The CDR3 loop spans 13 amino acids. Germline V gene sequence: CDR1 SQVTM, CDR2 ANQGSEA.

This clonotype appeared many times. The genes are TRBV30 and TRBJ2-5; D ambiguous. Germline assignment: CDR1 GTSNPN and CDR2 SVGIG (reference sequence). The ends were cut back, 0 bases at V and 4 bases at J, with 6 bases in the middle. The CDR3 is made up of 12 amino acids. In DNA, the CDR3 is TGTGCCTGGAGTGTACCGGTAGAGACCCAGTACTTC. Residues: CAWSVPVETQYF.

Turning to this clonotype: Germline and junction disagree at one end, which may indicate a read error. J is TRBJ2-7 and V is TRBV14, with 9 bases identical to TRBD1. The CDR3 loop spans 14 amino acids. CDR1 is SGHDN and CDR2 is FVKESK in the germline V gene. The DNA of the CDR3 is TGTTCCAGCAGCCACACGGGACAGGGATCCGAGCAGTACTTC. Encoded protein: CSSSHTGQGSEQYF.

The chain has TRBV9 and TRBJ2-7, with a tentative D call TRBD2 (6 bases). Germline V gene sequence: CDR1 SGDLS, CDR2 YYNGEE. The CDR3 runs 15 residues. V lost 3 bases and J 1 base, leaving 14 bases between the germline ends. The CDR3 spells CASSAAGSTSYEQYF. The CDR3 region has the DNA TGTGCCAGCAGCGCAGCGGGCAGCACTTCCTACGAGCAGTACTTC. The variable domain in full, completed from reference TRBV9 and TRBJ2-7, reads DSGVTQTPKHLITATGQRVTLRCSPRSGDLSVYWYQQSLDQGLQFLIQYYNGEERAKGNILERFSAQQFPDLHSELNLSSLELGDSALYFCASSAAGSTSYEQYFGPGTRLTVT.

Ten or more counts support this clonotype. The chain couples TRBV27 to TRBJ2-2; TRBD1 aligns across 7 bases. The CDR3 sequence is 16 residues long. The ends lost 3 bases at V and 4 bases at J; junction bases unmatched: 8. Germline V lookup: CDR1 MNHEY, CDR2 SMNVEV (reference sequence). CDR3 nucleotides: TGTGCCAGCAGTTTTACCGCTGACAGGGCCACCGGGGAGCTGTTTTTT. Its translation: CASSFTADRATGELFF.

This clonotype was picked up many times. CDR3 nucleotides: TGTGCCAGTCCCGCCAGGGGGCCGTACGAGCAGTACTTC. Translation gives CASPARGPYEQYF. The chain has TRBV19 and TRBJ2-7, with TRBD1 matching 8 bases. This CDR3 contains 13 residues. Germline assignment: CDR1 LNHDA and CDR2 SQIVND (reference sequence). V lost 8 bases, J lost 4 bases, and 7 bases stayed unmatched.

This clonotype occurred many times. CDR3 protein: CASRDIDRVDEQYF. The CDR3 coding sequence is TGTGCCAGCAGGGATATTGACAGGGTGGACGAGCAGTACTTC. V is TRBV7-9 and J is TRBJ2-7; TRBD1 agrees at 7 bases. With 6 bases clipped from V and 5 bases from J, the junction kept 10 bases outside the gene matches. The CDR3 length is 14 residues. Germline CDR1 SEHNR, CDR2 FQNEAQ (reference sequence).

Ten or more counts support this clonotype. This chain's CDR3 is CATSEGRKKDEQYF. In DNA form, the CDR3 reads TGTGCCACCAGTGAAGGACGAAAGAAAGACGAGCAGTACTTC. V is TRBV24-1 and J is TRBJ2-7; D is undetermined. The CDR3 length is 14 residues. Germline assignment: CDR1 KGHDR and CDR2 SFDVKD. Trimming removed 4 bases at V and 5 bases at J, with 14 bases between.

The chain joins TRBV13 to TRBJ2-1; D may match TRBD1 or TRBD2 (5 bases each). The germline V gene encodes CDR1 PRHDT and CDR2 FYEKMQ (reference sequence). CDR3 length: 14 residues. With 4 bases removed from V and 4 bases from J, the gap between germline ends came to 11 bases. CDR3 protein: CASSWDGSYNEQFF. CDR3 DNA sequence: TGTGCCAGCAGCTGGGACGGCAGTTACAATGAGCAGTTCTTC.

The count of this clonotype is one. The junction shows a germline mismatch at one end, possibly a read error. The chain has TRBV2 and TRBJ1-1; 8 bases line up with TRBD1. The CDR3 is made up of 15 amino acids. Germline values: CDR1 SNHLY, CDR2 FYNNEI. For the CDR3, the DNA is TGTGCCAGCAGTAGCGGGGCAGGGGGCGTCACTGAAGCCTTCTTT. Translation: CASSSGAGGVTEAFF. The full variable domain, in which reference TRBV2 and TRBJ1-1 provide the parts outside the CDR3, is EPEVTQTPSHQVTQMGQEVILRCVPISNHLYFYWYRQILGQKVEFLVSFYNNEISEKSEIFDDQFSVERPDGSNFTLKIRSTKLEDSAMYFCASSSGAGGVTEAFFGQGTRLTVV.

This clonotype was counted between two and nine times. The chain links TRBV20-1 to TRBJ2-2, with TRBD2 identical over 10 bases. The CDR3 consists of 14 residues. Germline V gives CDR1 DFQATT, CDR2 SNEGSKA (reference sequence). Unmatched junction bases numbered 5, after V lost 6 bases and J lost 4 bases. The CDR3 reads CSATSGKGTGELFF. The CDR3 DNA is TGCAGTGCAACTAGCGGGAAGGGCACCGGGGAGCTGTTTTTT.

Ten or more counts support this clonotype. The V call is TRBV19, the J call TRBJ2-5; D gene uncertain. Deletions cut 5 bases from V and 6 bases from J, with 16 bases between. This CDR3 spans 14 amino acids. Germline loops: CDR1 LNHDA, CDR2 SQIVND (reference sequence). CDR3 sequence: CASSVRPDHQTQYF. CDR3 DNA sequence: TGTGCCAGTAGTGTCCGGCCGGACCACCAGACCCAGTACTTC.

This clonotype has at least ten counts. The V gene is TRBV2, the J gene TRBJ2-5; 9 bases map to TRBD2. The V gene end was trimmed by 5 bases and the J gene end by 2 bases; junction bases not matched to a gene: 6. The CDR3 covers 15 residues. Germline V CDR1 and CDR2: SNHLY, FYNNEI. The CDR3 nucleotides read TGTGCCAGCAGTTCTAGCGGGGTCCGGCAAGAGACCCAGTACTTC. Its translation is CASSSSGVRQETQYF.

This clonotype was observed at least ten times. V is TRBV12-3 or TRBV12-4 and J is TRBJ1-1, with D possibly being TRBD1 (6 bases). The CDR3 is made up of 17 amino acids. V lost 2 bases, J lost 2 bases, and 18 bases lay in between. This chain's CDR3 is CASSLSRTVLRNTEAFF. CDR3 nucleotides: TGTGCCAGCAGTTTATCCAGGACAGTACTTCGAAACACTGAAGCTTTCTTT.

Many counts were recorded for this clonotype. The genes are TRBV12-3 or TRBV12-4 and TRBJ2-5, with D unclear. V lost 6 bases, J lost 0 bases, and 8 bases lay in between. The CDR3 runs to 13 residues. In DNA, the CDR3 is TGTGCCAGCAGGTCTCAGGACCAAGAGACCCAGTACTTC. Translation: CASRSQDQETQYF.

This chain links TRBV19 with TRBJ2-1; D uncertain. Trimming took off 1 base at V and 7 bases at J, with 5 bases between the two ends. Germline V gene data show CDR1 as LNHDA and CDR2 as SQIVND (reference sequence). The CDR3 covers 12 residues. In nucleotides, the CDR3 is TGTGCCAGTAGTATAGGGTGGAATGAGCAGTTCTTC. Encoded protein: CASSIGWNEQFF.

The rearrangement links TRBV19 to TRBJ1-5; D call uncertain. Trimming removed 7 bases at V and 5 bases at J, with 9 bases between. Germline CDR1 and CDR2: LNHDA and SQIVND (reference sequence). The CDR3 consists of 12 residues. This CDR3 reads CASNNIHQPQHF. The CDR3 DNA sequence: TGTGCCAGTAATAATATCCATCAGCCCCAGCATTTT.

This clonotype was seen ten or more times. The rearrangement uses TRBV20-1 and TRBJ2-5, with D tentatively TRBD1 (7 bases). The V end was cut by 5 bases, the J end by 4 bases, with 20 bases between. The germline CDR1 and CDR2 sequences are DFQATT and SNEGSKA (reference sequence). The CDR3 consists of 15 residues. CDR3 sequence (DNA): TGCAGTGCTCGGACAGGCTTCGGGAGAATAGAGACCCAGTACTTC. It yields the protein CSARTGFGRIETQYF.

The chain links TRBV3-1 to TRBJ1-2; possibly TRBD1 for D (5 bases). Between the trimmed V and J ends, which lost 4 bases and 5 bases, there was a span of 20 bases. Germline V gives CDR1 LGHDT, CDR2 YNNKEL (reference sequence). This CDR3 is built from 16 residues. CDR3 sequence reads: CASSPWDFSKGYGYTF. The CDR3 DNA sequence: TGTGCCAGCAGCCCCTGGGACTTCAGCAAGGGATATGGCTACACCTTC.

In its sample, this clonotype was seen a few times. The V and J genes are TRBV7-2 and TRBJ1-5, with D unclear. Germline CDR1 is SGHTA and CDR2 is FQGNSA. V was trimmed by 5 bases and J by 3 bases, leaving 14 bases between them. CDR3 size: 15 residues. The CDR3 reads CASSDIGFDNQPQHF. For the CDR3, the DNA is TGTGCCAGCAGCGACATCGGATTCGACAATCAGCCCCAGCATTTT.

This clonotype came up once. Here the CDR3 omits its conserved ending phenylalanine or tryptophan, so a read error is the likely source. V and J are TRBV30 and TRBJ1-1; D uncertain. Between the trimmed V and J ends, which lost 3 bases and 1 base, there was a span of 9 bases. CDR1 and CDR2 (germline): GTSNPN, SVGIG (reference sequence). The CDR3 is 13 amino acids. The CDR3 DNA reads as TGTGCCTGGAGCCGGCAGAGGAACACTGAAGCTTTCGTT. Amino acid sequence: CAWSRQRNTEAFV.